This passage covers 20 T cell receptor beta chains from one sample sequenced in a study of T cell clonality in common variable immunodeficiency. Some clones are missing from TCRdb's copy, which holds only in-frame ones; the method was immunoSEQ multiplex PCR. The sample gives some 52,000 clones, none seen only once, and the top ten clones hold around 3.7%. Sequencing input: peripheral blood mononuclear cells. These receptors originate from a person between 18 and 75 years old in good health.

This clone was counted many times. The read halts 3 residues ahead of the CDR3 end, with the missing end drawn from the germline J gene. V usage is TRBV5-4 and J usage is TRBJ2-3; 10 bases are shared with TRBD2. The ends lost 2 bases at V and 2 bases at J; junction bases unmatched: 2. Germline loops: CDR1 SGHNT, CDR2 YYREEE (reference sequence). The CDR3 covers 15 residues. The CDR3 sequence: CASSFTSGTTDTQYF. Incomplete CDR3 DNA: TGTGCCAGCAGCTTCACTAGCGGGACCACAGATACG.

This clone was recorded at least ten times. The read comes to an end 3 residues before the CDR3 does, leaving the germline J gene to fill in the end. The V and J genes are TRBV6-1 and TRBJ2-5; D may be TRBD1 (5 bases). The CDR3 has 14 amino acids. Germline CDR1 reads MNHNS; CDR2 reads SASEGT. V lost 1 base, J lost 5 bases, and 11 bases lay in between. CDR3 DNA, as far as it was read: TGTGCCAGCAGTGAAGTAGGGGCCAGGGAGACC. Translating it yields CASSEVGARET. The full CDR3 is CASSEVGARETQYF.

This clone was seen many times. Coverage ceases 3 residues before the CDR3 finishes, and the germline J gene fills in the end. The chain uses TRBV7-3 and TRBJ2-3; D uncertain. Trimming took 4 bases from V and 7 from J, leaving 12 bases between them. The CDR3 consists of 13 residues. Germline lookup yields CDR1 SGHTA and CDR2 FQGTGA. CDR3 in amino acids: CASSSQLAHTQYF. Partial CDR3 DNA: TGTGCCAGCAGCTCCCAGTTAGCTCATACG.

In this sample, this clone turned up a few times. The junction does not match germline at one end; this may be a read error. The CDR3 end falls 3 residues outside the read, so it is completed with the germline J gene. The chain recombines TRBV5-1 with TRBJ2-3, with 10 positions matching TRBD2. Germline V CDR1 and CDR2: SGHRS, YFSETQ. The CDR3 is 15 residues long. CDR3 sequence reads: CASSSLAGATGTQYF. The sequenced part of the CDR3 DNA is TGCGCCAGCAGCAGTCTAGCGGGAGCAACAGGTACG.

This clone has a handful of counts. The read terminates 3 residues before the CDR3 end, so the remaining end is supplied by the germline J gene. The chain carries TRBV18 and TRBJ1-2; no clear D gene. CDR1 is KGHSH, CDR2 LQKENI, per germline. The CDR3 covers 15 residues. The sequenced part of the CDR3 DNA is TGTGCCAGCTCACCGACTAGCGGGTCCACAGATACC. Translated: CASSPTSGSTDT. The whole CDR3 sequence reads CASSPTSGSTDTYTF.

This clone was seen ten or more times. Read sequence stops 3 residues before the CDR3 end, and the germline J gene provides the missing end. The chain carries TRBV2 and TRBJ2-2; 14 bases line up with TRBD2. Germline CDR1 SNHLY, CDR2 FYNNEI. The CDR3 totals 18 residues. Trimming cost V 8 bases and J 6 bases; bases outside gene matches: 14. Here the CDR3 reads CASSQYGTSGRMSGELFF. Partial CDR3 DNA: TGTGCCAGCTCCCAATATGGGACTAGCGGGAGAATGTCCGGGGAG.

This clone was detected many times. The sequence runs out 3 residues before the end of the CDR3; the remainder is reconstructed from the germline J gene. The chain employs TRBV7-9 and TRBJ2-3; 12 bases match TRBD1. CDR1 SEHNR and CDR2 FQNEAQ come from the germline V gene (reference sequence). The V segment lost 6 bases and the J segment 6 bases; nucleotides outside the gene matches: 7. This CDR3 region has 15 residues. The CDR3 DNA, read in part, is TGTGCCAGCAGTCCCGGGACAGGGGGCTCGGATACG. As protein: CASSPGTGGSDT. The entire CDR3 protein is CASSPGTGGSDTQYF.

The CDR3 region is CASSEARDRGDHGYTF. CDR3 bases read: TGTGCCAGCAGTGAAGCTCGGGACAGGGGAGATCATGGC. The rearrangement joins TRBV2 to TRBJ1-2; 10 nucleotides match TRBD1. From the germline J gene comes the end of the CDR3, since the read stops 3 residues before it. V dropped 0 bases and J dropped 6; count of bases not matched to a gene: 7. The germline V gene encodes CDR1 SNHLY and CDR2 FYNNEI. The CDR3 is 16 amino acids.

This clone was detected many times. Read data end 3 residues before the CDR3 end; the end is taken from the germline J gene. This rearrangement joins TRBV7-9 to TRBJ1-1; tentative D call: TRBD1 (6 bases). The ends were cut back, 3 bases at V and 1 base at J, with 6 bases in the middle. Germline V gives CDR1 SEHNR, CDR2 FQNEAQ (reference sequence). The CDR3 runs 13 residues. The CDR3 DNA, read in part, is TGTGCCAGCAGCTTGGACAGGAACACTGAA. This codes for CASSLDRNTE. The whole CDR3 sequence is CASSLDRNTEAFF.

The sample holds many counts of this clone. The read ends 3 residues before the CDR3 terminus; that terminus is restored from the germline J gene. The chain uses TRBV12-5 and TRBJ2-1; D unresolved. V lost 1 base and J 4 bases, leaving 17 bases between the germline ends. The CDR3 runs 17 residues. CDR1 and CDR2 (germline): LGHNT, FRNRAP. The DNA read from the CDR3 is TGTGCTAGTGGTTTGGGTGTGACTGCCAAAACATACAATGAG. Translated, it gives CASGLGVTAKTYNE. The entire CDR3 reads CASGLGVTAKTYNEQFF.

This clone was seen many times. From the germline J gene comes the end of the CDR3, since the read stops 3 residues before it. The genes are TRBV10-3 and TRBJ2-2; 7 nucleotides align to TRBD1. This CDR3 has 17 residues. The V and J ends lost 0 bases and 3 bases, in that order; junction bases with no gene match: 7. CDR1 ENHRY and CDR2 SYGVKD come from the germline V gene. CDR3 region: CAISESQSGGHTGELFF. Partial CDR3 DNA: TGTGCCATCAGTGAGTCTCAGTCAGGGGGACACACCGGGGAG.

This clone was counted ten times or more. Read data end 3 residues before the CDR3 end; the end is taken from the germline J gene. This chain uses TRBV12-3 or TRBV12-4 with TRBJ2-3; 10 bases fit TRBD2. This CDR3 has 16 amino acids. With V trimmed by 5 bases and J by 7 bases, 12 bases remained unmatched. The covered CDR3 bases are TGTGCCAGCAGTCCTCGGACTAGCGGAGACCTGAATACG. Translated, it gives CASSPRTSGDLNT. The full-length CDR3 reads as CASSPRTSGDLNTQYF.

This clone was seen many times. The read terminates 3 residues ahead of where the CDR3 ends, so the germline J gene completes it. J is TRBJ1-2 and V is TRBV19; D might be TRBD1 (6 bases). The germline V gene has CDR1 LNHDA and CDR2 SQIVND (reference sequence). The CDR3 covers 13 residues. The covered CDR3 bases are TGTGCCAGTAGCCCGAGTGGGGGGGCGAGC. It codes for CASSPSGGAS. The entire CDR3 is CASSPSGGASYTF.

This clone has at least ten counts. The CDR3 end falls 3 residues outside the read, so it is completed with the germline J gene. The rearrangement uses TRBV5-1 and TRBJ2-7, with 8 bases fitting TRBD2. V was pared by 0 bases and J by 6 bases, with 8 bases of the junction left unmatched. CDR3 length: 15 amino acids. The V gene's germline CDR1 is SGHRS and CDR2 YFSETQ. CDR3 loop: CASSLAGPGRGEQYF. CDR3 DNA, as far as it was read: TGCGCCAGCAGCTTGGCCGGTCCCGGGAGGGGCGAG.

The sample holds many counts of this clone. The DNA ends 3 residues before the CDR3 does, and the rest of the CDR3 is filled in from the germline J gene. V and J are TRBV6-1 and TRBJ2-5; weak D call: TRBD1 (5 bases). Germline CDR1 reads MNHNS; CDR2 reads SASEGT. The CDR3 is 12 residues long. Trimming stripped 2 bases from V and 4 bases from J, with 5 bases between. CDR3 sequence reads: CASSEQGETQYF. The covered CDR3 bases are TGTGCCAGCAGTGAACAGGGAGAGACC.

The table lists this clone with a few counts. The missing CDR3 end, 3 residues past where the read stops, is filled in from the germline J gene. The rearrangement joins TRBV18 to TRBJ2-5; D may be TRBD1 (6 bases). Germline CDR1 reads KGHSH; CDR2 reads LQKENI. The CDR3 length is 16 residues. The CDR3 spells CASSYRRVLGADTQYF. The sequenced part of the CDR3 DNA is TGTGCCAGCTCATACAGAAGGGTCCTGGGGGCAGATACC.

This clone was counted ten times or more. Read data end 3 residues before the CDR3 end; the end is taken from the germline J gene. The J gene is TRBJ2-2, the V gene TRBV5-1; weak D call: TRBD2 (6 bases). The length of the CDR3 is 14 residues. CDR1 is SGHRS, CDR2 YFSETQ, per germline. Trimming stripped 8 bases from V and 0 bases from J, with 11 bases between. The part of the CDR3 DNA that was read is TGCGCCAGTACGGGACTCGCGAACACCGGGGAG. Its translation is CASTGLANTGE. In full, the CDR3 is CASTGLANTGELFF.

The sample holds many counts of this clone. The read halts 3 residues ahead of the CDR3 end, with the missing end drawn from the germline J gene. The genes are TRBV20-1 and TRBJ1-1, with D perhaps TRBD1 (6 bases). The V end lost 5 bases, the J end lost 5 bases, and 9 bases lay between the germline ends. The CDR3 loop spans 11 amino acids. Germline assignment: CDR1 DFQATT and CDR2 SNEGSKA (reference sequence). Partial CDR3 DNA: TGCAGTGCTTACAGGGAAACTGAA. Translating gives CSAYRETE. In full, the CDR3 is CSAYRETEAFF.

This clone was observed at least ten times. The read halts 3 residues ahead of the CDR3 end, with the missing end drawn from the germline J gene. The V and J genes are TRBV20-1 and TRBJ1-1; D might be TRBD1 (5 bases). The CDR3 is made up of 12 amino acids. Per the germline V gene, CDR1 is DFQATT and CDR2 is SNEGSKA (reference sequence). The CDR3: CSARTREVEAFF. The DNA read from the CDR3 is TGCAGTGCTAGGACCAGGGAGGTAGAA.

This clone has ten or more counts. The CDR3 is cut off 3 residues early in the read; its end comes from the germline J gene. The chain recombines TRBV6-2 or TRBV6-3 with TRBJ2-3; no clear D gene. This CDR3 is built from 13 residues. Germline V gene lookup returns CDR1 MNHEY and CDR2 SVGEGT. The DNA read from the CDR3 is TGTGCCAGCAGACAGACCTCCCAAGAGACG. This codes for CASRQTSQET. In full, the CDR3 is CASRQTSQETQYF.